Described below is a single TCR beta chain sequence and its context. Its antigen is not identified. Preparation of the TCRbeta library used unique molecular identifiers. TCRdb ran MiXCR on the PCR reads and lists one entry per CDR3 protein. The table includes 700,000 to 950,000 distinct CDR3 sequences, 15% to 20% detected once. This specimen belongs to a study of T-cell reconstitution after alpha-beta-depleted transplantation in children. Germline assignment: CDR1 KGHSH and CDR2 LQKENI. V was shortened by 0 bases and J by 8 bases, with 11 bases between the two germline ends. CDR3 length equals 14 residues. Study-level points and caveats: It was surviving recipient T cells and thymic progenitors that gave some patients high TCRbeta diversity at day 60.

V gene TRBV18 combines with J gene TRBJ2-1; D perhaps matches TRBD1 (6 bases). The sample was PBMCs, mostly from graft donor cells, taken 360 days after TCRalphabeta/CD19-depleted stem cell transplant. The TCR was taken from a male patient younger than 18 who had a stem cell transplant for acute lymphoblastic leukemia, so the T cells may come from the graft donor. Here the CDR3 DNA reads TGTGCCAGCTCACCACCGGCCAGGGGATATGAGCAGTTCTTC. Protein: CASSPPARGYEQFF.